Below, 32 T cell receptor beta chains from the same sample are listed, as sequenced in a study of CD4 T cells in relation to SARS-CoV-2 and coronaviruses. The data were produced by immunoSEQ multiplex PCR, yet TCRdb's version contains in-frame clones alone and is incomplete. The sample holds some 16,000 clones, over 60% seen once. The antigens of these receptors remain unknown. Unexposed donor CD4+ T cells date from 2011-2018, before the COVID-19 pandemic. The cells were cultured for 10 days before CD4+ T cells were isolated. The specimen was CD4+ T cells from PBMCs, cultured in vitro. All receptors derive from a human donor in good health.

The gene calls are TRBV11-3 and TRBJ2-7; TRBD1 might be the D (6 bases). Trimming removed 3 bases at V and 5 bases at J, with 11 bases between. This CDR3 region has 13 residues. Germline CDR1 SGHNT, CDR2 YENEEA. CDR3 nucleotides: TGTGCCAGCAGCTTTGACAGGACCCACGAGCAGTACTTC. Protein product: CASSFDRTHEQYF.

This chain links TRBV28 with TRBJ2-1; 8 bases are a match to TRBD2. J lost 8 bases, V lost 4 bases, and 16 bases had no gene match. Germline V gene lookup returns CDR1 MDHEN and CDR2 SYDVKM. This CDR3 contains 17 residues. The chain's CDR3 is CASSSFGGGRTLDEQFF. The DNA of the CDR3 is TGTGCCAGCAGTTCATTTGGGGGCGGGAGGACTTTGGATGAGCAGTTCTTC.

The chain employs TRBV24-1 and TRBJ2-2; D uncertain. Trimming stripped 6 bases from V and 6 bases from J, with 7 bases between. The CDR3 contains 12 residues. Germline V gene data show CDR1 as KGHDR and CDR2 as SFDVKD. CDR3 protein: CATSSGPGELFF. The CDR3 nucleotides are TGTGCCACCAGTTCGGGCCCCGGGGAGCTGTTTTTT.

CDR3 nucleotide sequence: TGTGCCAGCAGCCCCTATGGCGCCTCTGGGGCCAACGTCCTGACTTTC. Residues: CASSPYGASGANVLTF. The chain is built from TRBV5-4 and TRBJ2-6; D call uncertain. This CDR3 comprises 16 residues. Germline CDR1 SGHNT, CDR2 YYREEE (reference sequence). Trimming left V 4 bases short and J 0 bases short, with 11 bases between.

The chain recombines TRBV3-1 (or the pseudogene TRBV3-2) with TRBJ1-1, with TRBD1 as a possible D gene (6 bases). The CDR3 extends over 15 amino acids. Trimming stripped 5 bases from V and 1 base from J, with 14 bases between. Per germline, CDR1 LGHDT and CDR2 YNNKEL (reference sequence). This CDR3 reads CASSAVGAGNTEAFF. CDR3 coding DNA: TGTGCCAGCAGCGCGGTGGGGGCCGGGAACACTGAAGCTTTCTTT.

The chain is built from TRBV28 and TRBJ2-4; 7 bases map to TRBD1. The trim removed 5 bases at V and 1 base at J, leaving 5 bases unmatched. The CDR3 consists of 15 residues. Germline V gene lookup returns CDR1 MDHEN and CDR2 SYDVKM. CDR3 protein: CASSPGTAAKNIQYF. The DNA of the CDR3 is TGTGCCAGCAGTCCGGGGACAGCCGCCAAAAACATTCAGTACTTC.

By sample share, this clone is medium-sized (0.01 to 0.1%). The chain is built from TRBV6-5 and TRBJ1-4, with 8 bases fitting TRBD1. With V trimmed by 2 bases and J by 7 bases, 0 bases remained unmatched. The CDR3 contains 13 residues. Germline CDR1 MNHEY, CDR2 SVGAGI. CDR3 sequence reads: CASSYDRGEKLFF. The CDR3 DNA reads TGTGCCAGCAGTTACGACAGGGGTGAAAAACTGTTTTTT.

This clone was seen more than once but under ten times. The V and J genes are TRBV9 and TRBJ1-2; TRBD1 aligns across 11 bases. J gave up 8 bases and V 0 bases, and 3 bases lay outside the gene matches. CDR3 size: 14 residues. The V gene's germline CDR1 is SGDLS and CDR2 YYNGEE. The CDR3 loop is CASSVGWDRGGYTF. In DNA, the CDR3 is TGTGCCAGCAGCGTAGGATGGGACAGGGGGGGCTACACCTTC. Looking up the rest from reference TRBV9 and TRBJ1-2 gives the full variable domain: DSGVTQTPKHLITATGQRVTLRCSPRSGDLSVYWYQQSLDQGLQFLIQYYNGEERAKGNILERFSAQQFPDLHSELNLSSLELGDSALYFCASSVGWDRGGYTFGSGTRLTVV.

The CDR3 spells CASSWGASGSYEQYF. The CDR3 DNA is TGTGCCAGCAGCTGGGGGGCTAGCGGGAGTTACGAGCAGTACTTC. The chain has TRBV9 and TRBJ2-7; 10 bases are a match to TRBD2. Germline lookup yields CDR1 SGDLS and CDR2 YYNGEE. The CDR3 totals 15 residues. The V gene end was trimmed by 4 bases and the J gene end by 4 bases; junction bases not matched to a gene: 8.

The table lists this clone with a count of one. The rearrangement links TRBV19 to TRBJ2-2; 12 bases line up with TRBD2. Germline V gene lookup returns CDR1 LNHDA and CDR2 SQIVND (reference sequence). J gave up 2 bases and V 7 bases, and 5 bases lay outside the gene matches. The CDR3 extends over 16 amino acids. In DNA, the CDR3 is TGTGCCAGTAACAGACTAGCGGGAGTAAACACCGGGGAGCTGTTTTTT. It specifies CASNRLAGVNTGELFF.

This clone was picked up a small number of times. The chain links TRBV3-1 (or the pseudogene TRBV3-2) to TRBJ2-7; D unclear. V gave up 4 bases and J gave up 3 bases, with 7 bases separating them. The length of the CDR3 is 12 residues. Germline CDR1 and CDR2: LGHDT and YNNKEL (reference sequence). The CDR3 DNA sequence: TGTGCCAGCAGCCGGGATATCTACGAGCAGTACTTC. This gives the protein CASSRDIYEQYF.

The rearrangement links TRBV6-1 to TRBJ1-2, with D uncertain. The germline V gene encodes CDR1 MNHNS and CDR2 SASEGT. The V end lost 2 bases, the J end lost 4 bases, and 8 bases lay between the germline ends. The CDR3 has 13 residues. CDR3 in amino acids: CASSESVGYGYTF. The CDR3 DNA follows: TGTGCCAGCAGTGAATCGGTCGGCTATGGCTACACCTTC.

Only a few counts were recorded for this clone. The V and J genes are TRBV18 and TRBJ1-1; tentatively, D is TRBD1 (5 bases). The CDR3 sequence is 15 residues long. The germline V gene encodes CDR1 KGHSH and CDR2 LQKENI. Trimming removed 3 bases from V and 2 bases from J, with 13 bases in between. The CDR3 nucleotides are TGTGCCAGCTCACCTCTCGACAGTTTCAACACTGAAGCTTTCTTT. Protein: CASSPLDSFNTEAFF.

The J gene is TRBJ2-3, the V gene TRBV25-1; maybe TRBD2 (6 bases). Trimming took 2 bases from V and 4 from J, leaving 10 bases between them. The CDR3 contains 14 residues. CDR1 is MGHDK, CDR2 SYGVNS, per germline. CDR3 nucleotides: TGTGCCAGCAGTGAAGCGGGGTCGGCAGATACGCAGTATTTT. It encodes CASSEAGSADTQYF.

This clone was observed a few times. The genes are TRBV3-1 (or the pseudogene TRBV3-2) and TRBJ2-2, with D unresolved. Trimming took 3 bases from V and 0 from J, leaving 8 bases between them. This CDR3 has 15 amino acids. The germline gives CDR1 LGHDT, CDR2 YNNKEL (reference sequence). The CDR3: CASSHLITNTGELFF. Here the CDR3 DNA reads TGTGCCAGCAGCCATTTAATTACGAACACCGGGGAGCTGTTTTTT.

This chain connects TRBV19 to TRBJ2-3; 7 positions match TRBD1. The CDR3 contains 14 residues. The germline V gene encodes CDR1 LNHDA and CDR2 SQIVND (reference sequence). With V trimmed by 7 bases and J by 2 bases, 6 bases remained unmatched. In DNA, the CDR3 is TGTGCCAGTAACGAGGGGGCAAACACAGATACGCAGTATTTT. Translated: CASNEGANTDTQYF.

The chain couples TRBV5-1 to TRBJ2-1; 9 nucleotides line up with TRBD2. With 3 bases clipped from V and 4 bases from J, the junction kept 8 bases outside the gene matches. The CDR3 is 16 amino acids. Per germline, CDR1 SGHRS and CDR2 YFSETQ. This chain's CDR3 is CASSSRVTSGYNEQFF. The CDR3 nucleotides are TGCGCCAGCAGCTCCCGGGTGACTAGCGGTTACAATGAGCAGTTCTTC. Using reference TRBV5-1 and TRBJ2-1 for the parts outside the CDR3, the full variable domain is KAGVTQTPRYLIKTRGQQVTLSCSPISGHRSVSWYQQTPGQGLQFLFEYFSETQRNKGNFPGRFSGRQFSNSRSEMNVSTLELGDSALYLCASSSRVTSGYNEQFFGPGTRLTVL.

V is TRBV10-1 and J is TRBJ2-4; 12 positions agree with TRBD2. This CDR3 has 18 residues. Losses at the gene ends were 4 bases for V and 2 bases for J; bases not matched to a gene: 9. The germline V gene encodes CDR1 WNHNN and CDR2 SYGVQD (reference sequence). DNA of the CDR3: TGCGCCAGCAGTGTGCTAGCGGGAGGGCAAGGGACCAAAAACATTCAGTACTTC. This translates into CASSVLAGGQGTKNIQYF.

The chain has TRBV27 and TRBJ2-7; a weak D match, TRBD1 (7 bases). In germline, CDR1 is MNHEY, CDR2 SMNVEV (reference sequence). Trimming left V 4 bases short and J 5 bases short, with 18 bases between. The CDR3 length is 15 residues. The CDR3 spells CASSSIRGATHEQYF. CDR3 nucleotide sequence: TGTGCCAGCAGTTCCATCAGGGGGGCGACCCACGAGCAGTACTTC.

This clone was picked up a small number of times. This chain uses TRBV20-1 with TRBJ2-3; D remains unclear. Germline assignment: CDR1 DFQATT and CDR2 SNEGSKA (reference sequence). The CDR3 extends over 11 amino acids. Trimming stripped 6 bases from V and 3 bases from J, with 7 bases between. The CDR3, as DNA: TGCAGTGCAGTACTAACAGATACGCAGTATTTT. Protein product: CSAVLTDTQYF.

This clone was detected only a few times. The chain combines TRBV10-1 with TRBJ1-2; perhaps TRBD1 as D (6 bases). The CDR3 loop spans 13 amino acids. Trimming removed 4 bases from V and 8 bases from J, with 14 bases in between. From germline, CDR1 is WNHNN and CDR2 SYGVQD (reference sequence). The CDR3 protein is CASSASGAGGYTF. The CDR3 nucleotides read TGCGCCAGCAGTGCCTCAGGGGCCGGGGGCTACACCTTC.

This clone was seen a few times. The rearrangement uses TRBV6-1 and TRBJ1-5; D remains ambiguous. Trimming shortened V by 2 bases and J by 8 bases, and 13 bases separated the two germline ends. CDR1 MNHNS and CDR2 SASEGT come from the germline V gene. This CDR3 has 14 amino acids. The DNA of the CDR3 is TGTGCCAGCAGTGAAATCGCCGGCATCGAGCCCCAGCATTTT. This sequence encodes CASSEIAGIEPQHF.

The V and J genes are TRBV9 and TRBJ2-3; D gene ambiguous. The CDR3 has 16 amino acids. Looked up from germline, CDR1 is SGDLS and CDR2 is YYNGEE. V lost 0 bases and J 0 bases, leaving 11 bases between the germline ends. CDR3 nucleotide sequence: TGTGCCAGCAGCGTAGACGGGCAAAGAAGCACAGATACGCAGTATTTT. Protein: CASSVDGQRSTDTQYF.

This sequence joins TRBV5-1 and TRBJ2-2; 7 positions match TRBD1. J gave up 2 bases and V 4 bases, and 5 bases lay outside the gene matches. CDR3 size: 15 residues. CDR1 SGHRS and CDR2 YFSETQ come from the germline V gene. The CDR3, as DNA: TGCGCCAGCAGCACACGACAGGGTAACACCGGGGAGCTGTTTTTT. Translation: CASSTRQGNTGELFF.

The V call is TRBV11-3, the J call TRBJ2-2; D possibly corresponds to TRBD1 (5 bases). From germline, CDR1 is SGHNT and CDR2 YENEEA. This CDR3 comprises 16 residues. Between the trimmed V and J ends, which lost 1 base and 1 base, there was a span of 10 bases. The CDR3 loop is CASSLVGQGNTGELFF. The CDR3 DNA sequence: TGTGCCAGCAGCTTAGTGGGGCAGGGGAACACCGGGGAGCTGTTTTTT.

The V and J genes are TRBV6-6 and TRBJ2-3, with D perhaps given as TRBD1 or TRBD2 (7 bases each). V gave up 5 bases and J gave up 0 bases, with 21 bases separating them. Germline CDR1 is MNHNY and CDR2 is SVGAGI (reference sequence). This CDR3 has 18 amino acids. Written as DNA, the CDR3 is TGTGCCAGCAGTCCGGCTCTGGGAGGGGGCGGCAGCACAGATACGCAGTATTTT. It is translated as CASSPALGGGGSTDTQYF.

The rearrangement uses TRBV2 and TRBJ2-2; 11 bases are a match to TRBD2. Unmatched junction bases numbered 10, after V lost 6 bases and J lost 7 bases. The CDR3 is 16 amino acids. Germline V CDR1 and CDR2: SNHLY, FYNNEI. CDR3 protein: CASSSILAGAGGELFF. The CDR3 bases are TGTGCCAGCAGCTCCATACTAGCGGGAGCGGGCGGGGAGCTGTTTTTT. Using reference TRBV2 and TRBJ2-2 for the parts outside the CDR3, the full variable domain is EPEVTQTPSHQVTQMGQEVILRCVPISNHLYFYWYRQILGQKVEFLVSFYNNEISEKSEIFDDQFSVERPDGSNFTLKIRSTKLEDSAMYFCASSSILAGAGGELFFGEGSRLTVL.

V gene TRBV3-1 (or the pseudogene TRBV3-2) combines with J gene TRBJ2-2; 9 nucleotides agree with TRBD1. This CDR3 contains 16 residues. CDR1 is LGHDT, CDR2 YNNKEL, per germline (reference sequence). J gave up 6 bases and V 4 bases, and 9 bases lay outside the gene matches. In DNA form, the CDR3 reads TGTGCCAGCAGCCCTTCGGGACAGGGAAAGGCCGGGGAGCTGTTTTTT. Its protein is CASSPSGQGKAGELFF.

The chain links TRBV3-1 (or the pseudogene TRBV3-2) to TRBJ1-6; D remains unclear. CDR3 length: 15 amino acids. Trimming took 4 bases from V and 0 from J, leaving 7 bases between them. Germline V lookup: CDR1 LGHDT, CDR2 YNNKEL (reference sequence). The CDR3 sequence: CASSLRGSYNSPLHF. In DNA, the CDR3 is TGTGCCAGCAGCCTTAGAGGCTCCTATAATTCACCCCTCCACTTT.

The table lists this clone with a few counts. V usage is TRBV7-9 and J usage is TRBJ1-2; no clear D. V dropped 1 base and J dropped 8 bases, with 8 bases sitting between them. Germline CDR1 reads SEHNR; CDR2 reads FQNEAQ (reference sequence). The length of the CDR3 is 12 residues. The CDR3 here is CASSLEQRGYTF. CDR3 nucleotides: TGTGCCAGCAGCTTAGAACAGCGGGGCTACACCTTC.

The CDR3 DNA follows: TGTGCTAGTGGCCCGGGACTTTACACAGATACGCAGTATTTT. Translation gives CASGPGLYTDTQYF. This chain joins TRBV12-5 and TRBJ2-3; TRBD2 is a possible D gene (6 bases). This CDR3 is built from 14 residues. Germline V lookup: CDR1 LGHNT, CDR2 FRNRAP. The V end lost 6 bases, the J end lost 2 bases, and 12 bases lay between the germline ends.

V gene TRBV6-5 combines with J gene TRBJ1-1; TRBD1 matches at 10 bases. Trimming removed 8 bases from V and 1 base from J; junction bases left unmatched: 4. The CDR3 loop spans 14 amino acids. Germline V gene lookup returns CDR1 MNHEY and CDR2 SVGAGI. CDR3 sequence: CASPGTGANTEAFF. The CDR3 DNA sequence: TGTGCCAGCCCCGGGACAGGGGCGAACACTGAAGCTTTCTTT.